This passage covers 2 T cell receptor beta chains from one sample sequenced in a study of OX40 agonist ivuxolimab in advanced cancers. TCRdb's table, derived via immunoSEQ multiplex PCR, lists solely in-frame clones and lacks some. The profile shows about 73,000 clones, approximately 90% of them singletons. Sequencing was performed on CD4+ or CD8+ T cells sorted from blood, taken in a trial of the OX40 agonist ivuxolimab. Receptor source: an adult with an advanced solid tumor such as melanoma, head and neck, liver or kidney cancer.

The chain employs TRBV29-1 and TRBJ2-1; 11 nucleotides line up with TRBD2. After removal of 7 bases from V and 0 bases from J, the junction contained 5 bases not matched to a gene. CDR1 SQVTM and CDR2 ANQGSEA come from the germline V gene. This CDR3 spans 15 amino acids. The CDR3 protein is CSGRGTSGSYNEQFF. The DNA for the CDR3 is TGCAGCGGAAGGGGGACTAGCGGCTCCTACAATGAGCAGTTCTTC.

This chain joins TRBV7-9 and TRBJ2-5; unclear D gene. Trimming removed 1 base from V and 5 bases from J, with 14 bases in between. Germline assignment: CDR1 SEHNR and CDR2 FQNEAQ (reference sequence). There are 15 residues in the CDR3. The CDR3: CASSLDRTAGETQYF. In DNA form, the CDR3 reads TGTGCCAGCAGCTTAGATCGGACCGCTGGGGAGACCCAGTACTTC.